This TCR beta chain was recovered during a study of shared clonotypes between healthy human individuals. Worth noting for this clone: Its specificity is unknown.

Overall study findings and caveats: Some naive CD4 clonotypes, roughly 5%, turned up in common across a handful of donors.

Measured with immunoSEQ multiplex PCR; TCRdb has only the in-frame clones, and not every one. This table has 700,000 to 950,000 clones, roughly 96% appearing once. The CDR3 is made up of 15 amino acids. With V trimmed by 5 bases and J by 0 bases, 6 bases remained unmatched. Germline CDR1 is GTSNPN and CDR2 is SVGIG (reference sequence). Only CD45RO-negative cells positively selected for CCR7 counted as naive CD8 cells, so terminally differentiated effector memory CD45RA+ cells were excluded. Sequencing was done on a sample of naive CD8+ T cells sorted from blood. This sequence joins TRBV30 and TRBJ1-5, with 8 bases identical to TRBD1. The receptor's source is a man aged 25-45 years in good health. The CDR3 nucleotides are TGTGCCTGGGGCCCGGGACAGGTTAGCAATCAGCCCCAGCATTTT. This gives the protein CAWGPGQVSNQPQHF.